The source of this T cell receptor beta chain is a study of T cells after posttransplantation cyclophosphamide. Study outcomes and limitations: TRB overlap between skin or GI tissue T cells and blood was limited.

Treatment was busulfan-fludarabine conditioning, a marrow graft, and cyclophosphamide on days +3 and +4. Sequenced by immunoSEQ multiplex PCR; TCRdb stores in-frame clones only, minus some. The sample yields about 18,000 clones, 77% seen once. V was clipped by 3 bases and J by 1 base, with 7 bases between them. The CDR3 sequence is 13 residues long. Germline assignment: CDR1 SGHTA and CDR2 FQGTGA. A single count supports this clone. Its specificity is unknown. The chain links TRBV7-3 to TRBJ2-7; D might be TRBD1 (6 bases). The clonotype originates from a female patient in her thirties or forties who received an allogeneic stem cell transplant from a related donor, was CMV-positive, and had no GVHD. Some T cells may be provided by the graft donor. The input for sequencing was CD8+ T cells sorted from PBMCs, taken 1903 days after a stem cell transplant with posttransplant cyclophosphamide. The DNA of the CDR3 is TGTGCCAGCAGCTTCGGACAGTCCTACGAGCAGTACTTC. This sequence encodes CASSFGQSYEQYF.